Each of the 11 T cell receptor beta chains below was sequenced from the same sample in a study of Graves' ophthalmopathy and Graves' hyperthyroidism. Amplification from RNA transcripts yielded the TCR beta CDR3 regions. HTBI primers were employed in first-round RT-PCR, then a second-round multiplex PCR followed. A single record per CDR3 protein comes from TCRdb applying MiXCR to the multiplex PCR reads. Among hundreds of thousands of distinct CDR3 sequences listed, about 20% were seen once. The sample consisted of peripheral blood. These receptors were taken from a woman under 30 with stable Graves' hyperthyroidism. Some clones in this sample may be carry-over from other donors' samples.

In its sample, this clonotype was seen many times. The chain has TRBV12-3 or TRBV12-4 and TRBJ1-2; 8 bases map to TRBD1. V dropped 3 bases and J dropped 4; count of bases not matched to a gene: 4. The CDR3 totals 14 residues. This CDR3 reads CASSFPGGAYGYTF. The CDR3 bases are TGTGCCAGCAGTTTTCCAGGGGGCGCCTATGGCTACACCTTC.

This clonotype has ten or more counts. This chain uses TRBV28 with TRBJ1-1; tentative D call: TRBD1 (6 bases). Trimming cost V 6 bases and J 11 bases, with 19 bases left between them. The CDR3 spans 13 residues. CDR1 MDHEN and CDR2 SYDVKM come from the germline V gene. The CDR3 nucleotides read TGTGCCAGCAGCCCGGCCCAGGGGCCGACGGCTTTCTTT. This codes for CASSPAQGPTAFF.

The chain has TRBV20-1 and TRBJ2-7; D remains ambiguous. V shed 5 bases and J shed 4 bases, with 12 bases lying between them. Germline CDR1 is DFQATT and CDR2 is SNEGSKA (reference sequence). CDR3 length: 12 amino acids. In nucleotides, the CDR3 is TGCAGTGCTTTTCAGGATTTTTACGAGCAGTACTTC. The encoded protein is CSAFQDFYEQYF.

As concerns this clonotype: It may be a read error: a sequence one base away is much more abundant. CDR3 sequence: CAISEFAEQTEACF. The CDR3 nucleotides read TGTGCCATCAGTGAATTTGCGGAGCAGACTGAAGCTTGCTTT. This chain uses TRBV10-3 with TRBJ1-1; D is undetermined. Germline lookup yields CDR1 ENHRY and CDR2 SYGVKD. The CDR3 is 14 residues long.

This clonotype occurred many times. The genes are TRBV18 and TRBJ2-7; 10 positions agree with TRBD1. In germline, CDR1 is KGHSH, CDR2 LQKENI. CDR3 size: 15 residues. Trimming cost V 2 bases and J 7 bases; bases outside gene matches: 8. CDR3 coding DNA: TGTGCCAGCTCACCATCGGGACAGGGGTACGCGGAGCAGTACTTC. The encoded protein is CASSPSGQGYAEQYF.

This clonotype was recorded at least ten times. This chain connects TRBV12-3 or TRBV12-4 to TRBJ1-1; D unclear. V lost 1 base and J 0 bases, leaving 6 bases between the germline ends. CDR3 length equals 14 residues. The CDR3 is CASSLETLNTEAFF. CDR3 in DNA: TGTGCCAGCAGTTTAGAGACCCTGAACACTGAAGCTTTCTTT.

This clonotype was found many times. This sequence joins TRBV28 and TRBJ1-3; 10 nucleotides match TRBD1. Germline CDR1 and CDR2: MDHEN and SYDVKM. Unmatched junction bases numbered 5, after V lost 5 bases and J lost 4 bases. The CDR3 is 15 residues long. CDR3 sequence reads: CASSPGQGNGNTIYF. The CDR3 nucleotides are TGTGCCAGCAGTCCGGGACAGGGGAACGGAAACACCATATATTTT.

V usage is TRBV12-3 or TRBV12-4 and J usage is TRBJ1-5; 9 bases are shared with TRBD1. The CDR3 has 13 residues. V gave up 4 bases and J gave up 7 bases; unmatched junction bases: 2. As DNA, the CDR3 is TGTGCCAGCAGTTATGACAGGGGGCAGCCCCAGCATTTT. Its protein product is CASSYDRGQPQHF.

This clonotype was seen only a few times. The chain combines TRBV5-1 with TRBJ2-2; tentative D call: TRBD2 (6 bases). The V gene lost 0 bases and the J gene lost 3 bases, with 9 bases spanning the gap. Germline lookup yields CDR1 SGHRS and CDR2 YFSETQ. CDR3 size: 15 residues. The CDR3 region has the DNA TGCGCCAGCAGCTTGGGGACTACCTACACCGGGGAGCTGTTTTTT. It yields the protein CASSLGTTYTGELFF.

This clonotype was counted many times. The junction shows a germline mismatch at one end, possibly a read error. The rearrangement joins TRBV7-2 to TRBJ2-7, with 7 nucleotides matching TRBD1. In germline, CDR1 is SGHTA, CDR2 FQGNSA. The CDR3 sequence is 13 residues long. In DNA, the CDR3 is TGTGCCAGCACCTTAGGACAGGCTGGCGAGCAGTACTTC. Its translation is CASTLGQAGEQYF.

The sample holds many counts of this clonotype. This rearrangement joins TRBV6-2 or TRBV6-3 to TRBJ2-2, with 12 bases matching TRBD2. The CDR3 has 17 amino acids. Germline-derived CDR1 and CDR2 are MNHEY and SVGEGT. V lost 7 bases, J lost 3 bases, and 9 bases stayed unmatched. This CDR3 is CASIETLAGGDTGELFF. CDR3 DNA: TGTGCCAGCATTGAAACGCTAGCGGGAGGGGACACCGGGGAGCTGTTTTTT.